A selection of T cell receptor beta chains follows, all from one sample in a study of vaccination effects on CD4 cells after COVID-19. These receptors are not linked to any known antigen. Produced via immunoSEQ multiplex PCR; TCRdb's table is partial and in-frame only. The data contain 64,000 or so clones, around 80% of them singletons. The starting material was CD4+ T cells from PBMCs cultured with HCoV-OC43 spike peptides, obtained after COVID-19 vaccination. These receptors were taken from a human donor who received a COVID-19 vaccine. Each CDR3 is given with its conserved first and last residue. The listing skips clone size in some rows; elsewhere it reads once, few, many or a size class.

V: TRBV6-5
J: TRBJ2-3
size: once
CDR3: CASTLQGGTDTQYF

V: TRBV10-3
J: TRBJ1-4
size: .
CDR3: CAISAAGTGKLFF

V: TRBV28
J: TRBJ1-5
size: .
CDR3: CASSSQGARQPQHF

V: TRBV27
J: TRBJ1-1
size: .
CDR3: CASSFRGRGNTEAFF

V: TRBV6-6
J: TRBJ1-1
size: few
CDR3: CASTENTEAFF

V: TRBV6-5
J: TRBJ1-4
size: .
CDR3: CASSLGNSNEKLFF

V: TRBV3-1/TRBV3-2
J: TRBJ1-5
size: .
CDR3: CASSRGQGGLRGDQPQHF

V: TRBV5-8
J: TRBJ2-3
size: .
CDR3: CASSYDGGKDTQYF

V: TRBV19
J: TRBJ2-5
size: .
CDR3: CASSAFQKGSQETQYF

V: TRBV7-2
J: TRBJ1-2
size: .
CDR3: CASSFSTDGYTF

V: TRBV7-9
J: TRBJ1-2
size: .
CDR3: CASSFPGGNYGYTF

V: TRBV25-1
J: TRBJ2-3
size: .
CDR3: CASSESGRGDTQYF

V: TRBV28
J: TRBJ1-2
size: .
CDR3: CASSSPRRVYGYTF

V: TRBV18
J: TRBJ1-1
size: .
CDR3: CASSPSRDTEAFF

V: TRBV3-1/TRBV3-2
J: TRBJ2-5
size: .
CDR3: CASSQYGSGGEETQYF

V: TRBV2
J: TRBJ2-2
size: .
CDR3: CASSEKNRLFF

V: TRBV4-1
J: TRBJ1-6
size: .
CDR3: CASSQGGGGGDNSPLHF

V: TRBV18
J: TRBJ2-5
size: .
CDR3: CASSGGQHQETQYF

V: TRBV7-2
J: TRBJ1-2
size: .
CDR3: CASSIAPNLGYTF

V: TRBV5-5
J: TRBJ2-5
size: .
CDR3: CASSDSGAWETQYF

V: TRBV18
J: TRBJ1-5
size: .
CDR3: CASSPGPHQPQHF

V: TRBV24-1
J: TRBJ1-5
size: .
CDR3: CATSLNGRQPQHF

V: TRBV28
J: TRBJ1-5
size: .
CDR3: CASSFDGAGNQPQHF

V: TRBV19
J: TRBJ1-5
size: few
CDR3: CASSTVGVRQPQHF